The 20 T cell receptor beta chains given below trace back to one sample, sequenced in a study of identical twins. TCRdb itself ran the 5' RACE reads through MiXCR, one entry per CDR3 protein. Among some 250,000 distinct CDR3 sequences listed, roughly 7.1% were seen once. The same sample was also used in a study of T cells expressing NK-cell markers.

Input material: CD8+ T cells sorted from blood. The receptor source for this set is a woman aged 18-29 years in good health.

The rearrangement uses TRBV5-6 and TRBJ1-5; D is unclear. CDR1 is SGHDT, CDR2 YYEEEE, per germline. This CDR3 has 14 residues. The V end lost 1 base, the J end lost 3 bases, and 8 bases lay between the germline ends. The CDR3 here is CASSLFQPNQPQHF. CDR3 coding DNA: TGTGCCAGCAGCTTGTTTCAGCCCAATCAGCCCCAGCATTTT. The full variable domain, with the rest looked up from reference TRBV5-6 and TRBJ1-5, is DAGVTQSPTHLIKTRGQQVTLRCSPKSGHDTVSWYQQALGQGPQFIFQYYEEEERQRGNFPDRFSGHQFPNYSSELNVNALLLGDSALYLCASSLFQPNQPQHFGDGTRLSIL.

The gene calls are TRBV6-1 and TRBJ2-2, with TRBD1 matching over 8 bases. The V and J ends lost 10 bases and 3 bases, in that order; junction bases with no gene match: 13. The CDR3 has 16 residues. Germline V lookup: CDR1 MNHNS, CDR2 SASEGT. CDR3: CATSSPGQAYTGELFF. CDR3 DNA: TGTGCCACGTCTTCGCCGGGACAGGCCTACACCGGGGAGCTGTTTTTT.

This clonotype was seen repeatedly, ten times or more. The rearrangement links TRBV12-3 or TRBV12-4 to TRBJ2-3, with 10 bases that match TRBD2. This CDR3 spans 16 amino acids. V shed 5 bases, J shed 4 bases, and the junction held 9 bases outside the gene matches. CDR3 DNA sequence: TGTGCCAGCAGTCAGCTAGCGGGAGCCAGCGCAGATACGCAGTATTTT. This gives the protein CASSQLAGASADTQYF.

The chain is built from TRBV12-5 and TRBJ1-1, with D unclear. Trimming cost V 5 bases and J 9 bases, with 16 bases left between them. The CDR3 sequence is 13 residues long. Germline V CDR1 and CDR2: LGHNT, FRNRAP. Written as DNA, the CDR3 is TGTGCTAGTGGTGCCGGTCCTATTACAAAAGCTTTCTTT. Translating it yields CASGAGPITKAFF.

This clonotype occurred a few times. The J gene is TRBJ2-5, the V gene TRBV19; D perhaps matches TRBD2 (6 bases). Germline-derived CDR1 and CDR2 are LNHDA and SQIVND (reference sequence). The CDR3 is 15 residues long. V was cut by 5 bases and J by 3 bases, with 16 bases left in between. CDR3 DNA sequence: TGTGCCAGTAGTCCTCCGGGACTTAGAGAAGAGACCCAGTACTTC. Protein: CASSPPGLREETQYF.

This clonotype was seen ten or more times. V and J are TRBV12-3 or TRBV12-4 and TRBJ2-7; the match to TRBD2 covers 10 bases. CDR3 length: 13 residues. The ends lost 5 bases at V and 7 bases at J; junction bases unmatched: 5. CDR3 sequence: CASSPSGSKEQYF. In nucleotides, the CDR3 is TGTGCCAGCAGTCCTAGCGGGAGTAAGGAGCAGTACTTC.

The J gene is TRBJ2-2, the V gene TRBV6-5, with 9 bases identical to TRBD2. The V gene end was trimmed by 0 bases and the J gene end by 1 base; junction bases not matched to a gene: 0. The CDR3 has 16 residues. CDR1 and CDR2 (germline): MNHEY, SVGAGI. CDR3 sequence reads: CASSYSTSGNTGELFF. The CDR3 DNA is TGTGCCAGCAGTTACTCGACTAGCGGGAACACCGGGGAGCTGTTTTTT.

V gene TRBV6-2 or TRBV6-3 combines with J gene TRBJ1-2, with D hard to call. V lost 0 bases to trimming and J lost 11 bases, with 7 bases between them. The germline V gene encodes CDR1 MNHEY and CDR2 SVGEGT. The CDR3 extends over 11 amino acids. CDR3 region: CASSYSTGYTF. In DNA form, the CDR3 reads TGTGCCAGCAGTTACTCGACGGGGTACACCTTC.

The chain combines TRBV29-1 with TRBJ2-1; 7 bases are a match to TRBD1. CDR1 SQVTM and CDR2 ANQGSEA come from the germline V gene. After removal of 6 bases from V and 8 bases from J, the junction contained 13 bases not matched to a gene. The CDR3 consists of 14 residues. For the CDR3, the DNA is TGCAGCGTCGCCGGGACAGAGGGTCTCGATGAGCAGTTCTTC. It codes for CSVAGTEGLDEQFF.

This clonotype occurred many times. The gene calls are TRBV4-1 and TRBJ2-2, with 7 bases aligning to TRBD1. Per the germline V gene, CDR1 is MGHRA and CDR2 is YSYEKL. The CDR3 sequence is 13 residues long. With 4 bases clipped from V and 7 bases from J, the junction kept 3 bases outside the gene matches. In nucleotides, the CDR3 is TGCGCCAGCAGCCTCGGACAGGACGGGGAGCTGTTTTTT. Protein sequence: CASSLGQDGELFF.

This rearrangement joins TRBV30 to TRBJ2-3, with a tentative D call TRBD2 (6 bases). CDR1 and CDR2 (germline): GTSNPN, SVGIG (reference sequence). The CDR3 spans 14 residues. The V end was cut by 4 bases, the J end by 0 bases, with 11 bases between. CDR3 loop: CAWNVAASTDTQYF. CDR3 nucleotides: TGTGCCTGGAACGTAGCGGCTAGCACAGATACGCAGTATTTT. The full variable domain, rest sourced from reference TRBV30 and TRBJ2-3, is SQTIHQWPATLVQPVGSPLSLECTVEGTSNPNLYWYRQAAGRGLQLLFYSVGIGQISSEVPQNLSASRPQDRQFILSSKKLLLSDSGFYLCAWNVAASTDTQYFGPGTRLTVL.

This clonotype was seen many times. The CDR3 spells CSARDGSEAFF. In DNA form, the CDR3 reads TGCAGTGCTAGAGATGGCAGTGAAGCTTTCTTT. The V gene is TRBV20-1, the J gene TRBJ1-1; no reliable D call. The V end lost 0 bases, the J end lost 7 bases, and 6 bases lay between the germline ends. Germline V lookup: CDR1 DFQATT, CDR2 SNEGSKA (reference sequence). The CDR3 has 11 residues.

This clonotype was counted many times. The V call is TRBV29-1, the J call TRBJ2-1; TRBD1 matches 9 bases. Trimming removed 4 bases from V and 4 bases from J; junction bases left unmatched: 2. The CDR3 contains 13 residues. Germline V gene lookup returns CDR1 SQVTM and CDR2 ANQGSEA. The CDR3 protein is CSVGGQGYNEQFF. Here the CDR3 DNA reads TGCAGCGTTGGTGGACAGGGGTACAATGAGCAGTTCTTC.

This clonotype has only a few counts. The J gene is TRBJ1-4, the V gene TRBV5-5; no clear D gene. Germline V gives CDR1 SGHKS, CDR2 YYEKEE (reference sequence). The CDR3 runs to 15 residues. Deletions cut 0 bases from V and 7 bases from J, with 13 bases between. CDR3 protein: CASSLAGLLGEKLFF. CDR3 sequence (DNA): TGTGCCAGCAGCTTGGCCGGGCTTTTAGGTGAAAAACTGTTTTTT.

The sample holds a few counts of this clonotype. This chain links TRBV29-1 with TRBJ2-1, with D maybe TRBD2 (5 bases). The CDR3 loop spans 12 amino acids. The germline V gene encodes CDR1 SQVTM and CDR2 ANQGSEA. Deletions cut 7 bases from V and 8 bases from J, with 15 bases between. The CDR3 DNA reads as TGCAGCGCCTCCGGCTTCGGGGATGAGCAGTTCTTC. Translation: CSASGFGDEQFF.

The CDR3 is CAWSVRAEQFF. The CDR3 nucleotides are TGTGCCTGGAGTGTACGCGCGGAGCAGTTCTTC. The V gene is TRBV30, the J gene TRBJ2-1; D gene ambiguous. The CDR3 is 11 residues long. Germline CDR1 is GTSNPN and CDR2 is SVGIG (reference sequence). V lost 0 bases to trimming and J lost 10 bases, with 7 bases between them.

This clonotype came up a few times. The chain uses TRBV5-1 and TRBJ1-5; D possibly corresponds to TRBD1 (5 bases). In germline, CDR1 is SGHRS, CDR2 YFSETQ. CDR3 size: 22 residues. Trimming took off 1 base at V and 6 bases at J, with 35 bases between the two ends. CDR3 residues: CASSLTGVGETLRRRIGQPQHF. DNA of the CDR3: TGCGCCAGCAGCTTGACGGGGGTTGGGGAAACTCTGAGGCGCCGTATCGGTCAGCCCCAGCATTTT.

The J gene is TRBJ2-1, the V gene TRBV7-2; D tentatively fits TRBD1 or TRBD2 (5 bases each). Germline V gene data show CDR1 as SGHTA and CDR2 as FQGNSA. This CDR3 is 16 amino acids long. V was clipped by 6 bases and J by 5 bases, with 20 bases between them. This CDR3 is CASRIRRLTGNNEQFF. The CDR3 nucleotides are TGTGCCAGCAGAATAAGGAGACTAACAGGAAACAATGAGCAGTTCTTC. Using reference TRBV7-2 and TRBJ2-1 for the parts outside the CDR3, the full variable domain is GAGVSQSPSNKVTEKGKDVELRCDPISGHTALYWYRQSLGQGLEFLIYFQGNSAPDKSGLPSDRFSAERTGGSVSTLTIQRTQQEDSAVYLCASRIRRLTGNNEQFFGPGTRLTVL.

This clonotype was observed a few times. This chain uses TRBV27 with TRBJ2-3; perhaps TRBD1 as D (5 bases). The CDR3 has 15 residues. CDR1 MNHEY and CDR2 SMNVEV come from the germline V gene (reference sequence). V was pared by 7 bases and J by 0 bases, with 14 bases between. In DNA form, the CDR3 reads TGTGCCAGCATGGGGCAGAGCCTTAGCACAGATACGCAGTATTTT. This encodes CASMGQSLSTDTQYF.

This clonotype came up a few times. This rearrangement joins TRBV12-3 or TRBV12-4 to TRBJ2-7, with a weak D call TRBD2 (5 bases). V lost 5 bases and J lost 6, with 17 bases in between. This CDR3 is 14 amino acids long. The CDR3 loop reads CASSPGQPRGEQYF. CDR3 coding DNA: TGTGCCAGCAGTCCCGGGCAACCACGGGGCGAGCAGTACTTC.